A selection of T cell receptor beta chains follows, all from one sample in a study of T cells in localized non-small cell lung cancer. Generated by immunoSEQ multiplex PCR, the TCRdb table keeps only in-frame clones and is missing some. In the table there are roughly 40,000 clones, under 90% of which are singletons. Sequenced here: peripheral blood mononuclear cells, sampled before any cancer treatment. These receptors all stem from a male donor older than 55 with stage II lung adenocarcinoma. The CDR3 runs from the conserved cysteine through the conserved F or W. D genes are given only for firm matches. A clone size is listed for some rows: how often the clone was seen (once, few, many), or a class if it is expanded.

>TRBV5-1|13|few|NA|TRBJ2-5
TGCGCCAGCACCACTCTGGAGGTGGAGACCCAGTACTTC
CASTTLEVETQYF
>TRBV2|14|NA|TRBD2|TRBJ2-5
TGTGCCAGCATCGGGGGAGGGCCGGGGGAGACCCAGTACTTC
CASIGGGPGETQYF
>TRBV28|16|NA|TRBD2|TRBJ2-1
TGTGCCAGCAGTTTAGATCTAGCGGGAGCAGTTAATGAGCAGTTCTTC
CASSLDLAGAVNEQFF
>TRBV6-6|13|few|TRBD2|TRBJ2-7
TGTGCCAGCAGCCCGGGAGGTGGCTACGAGCAGTACTTC
CASSPGGGYEQYF
>TRBV2|16|NA|NA|TRBJ2-1
TGTGCCAGCAGTGAATTAGGGCTAAGCTCCTACAATGAGCAGTTCTTC
CASSELGLSSYNEQFF
>TRBV7-9|15|NA|NA|TRBJ2-7
TGTGCCAGCAGTCCCGGGCGGGGCGTCCAATACGAGCAGTACTTC
CASSPGRGVQYEQYF
>TRBV18|16|NA|NA|TRBJ2-2
TGTGCCAGCTCACCACCGAACAGGGAGAACACCGGGGAGCTGTTTTTT
CASSPPNRENTGELFF
>TRBV11-2|17|NA|NA|TRBJ1-1
TGTGCCAGCAGCGTGATATCCGGGCCTTCAATGAACACTGAAGCTTTCTTT
CASSVISGPSMNTEAFF
>TRBV5-1|16|NA|NA|TRBJ2-1
TGCGCCAGCAGCTTGAGACCCACGGGGTCCTACAATGAGCAGTTCTTC
CASSLRPTGSYNEQFF
>TRBV6-6|14|NA|NA|TRBJ1-1
TGTGCCAGCAGTTCCCAAGTCAGGGACACTGAAGCTTTCTTT
CASSSQVRDTEAFF
>TRBV18|14|NA|NA|TRBJ2-3
TGTGCCAGCTCACCAGTGACGGGAACAGATACGCAGTATTTT
CASSPVTGTDTQYF
>TRBV28|9|NA|NA|TRBJ2-7
TGTGCCCCCGGCGGTGAGCAGTACTTC
CAPGGEQYF
>TRBV28|16|NA|TRBD2|TRBJ2-7
TGTGCCAGCAGTTTGTTTGCCGGGACTAGTGGGTACGAGCAGTACTTC
CASSLFAGTSGYEQYF
>TRBV5-6|14|NA|NA|TRBJ1-1
TGTGCCAGCAGCTTTCGGAGGGGGGCCACTGAAGCTTTCTTT
CASSFRRGATEAFF
>TRBV5-1|15|NA|NA|TRBJ1-3
TGCGCCAGCAGCTTGTCCGGGGACTCTGGAAACACCATATATTTT
CASSLSGDSGNTIYF
>TRBV4-2|14|NA|TRBD2|TRBJ2-3
TGTGCCAGCAGCCAAGGGGTTAGCGGGAGTCTGCAGTATTTT
CASSQGVSGSLQYF
>TRBV19|15|NA|TRBD1|TRBJ1-5
TGTGCCAGTAGTTTCGGGACAGGGGCCTGGGAGCCCCAGCATTTT
CASSFGTGAWEPQHF
>TRBV29-1|12|few|TRBD1|TRBJ1-1
TGCAGCGTTAACAGGGGACACACTGAAGCTTTCTTT
CSVNRGHTEAFF
>TRBV18|11|once|NA|TRBJ1-3
TGTGCCAGCTCACCCGAAAACACCATATATTTT
CASSPENTIYF
>TRBV2|15|NA|TRBD2|TRBJ2-7
TGTGCCAGCAGTCCTCCACTAGCGGGCTCCTACGAGCAGTACTTC
CASSPPLAGSYEQYF
>TRBV6-5|13|NA|NA|TRBJ1-1
TGTGCCAGCAGAGCCGACAGGAACACTGAAGCTTTCTTT
CASRADRNTEAFF
>TRBV19|14|NA|TRBD2|TRBJ2-7
TGTGCCAGTAGTTCCAGCGGGAGTACTTACGAGCAGTACTTC
CASSSSGSTYEQYF
>TRBV6-4|16|once|TRBD1|TRBJ2-3
TGTGCCAGCAGTGACTCGACAGGGGCACACACAGATACGCAGTATTTT
CASSDSTGAHTDTQYF
>TRBV6-6|14|medium-sized|NA|TRBJ1-5
TGTGCCAGCAGCCCCCGGGCAGTCAATCAGCCCCAGCATTTT
CASSPRAVNQPQHF
>TRBV27|16|NA|TRBD2|TRBJ2-1
TGTGCCAGTTCCCTCGGACTAGCGGGAAGAGAGAGTGAGCAGTTCTTC
CASSLGLAGRESEQFF
>TRBV6-6|15|NA|NA|TRBJ2-2
TGTGCCAGTAACAAGGGGCTAGCGAACACCGGGGAGCTGTTTTTT
CASNKGLANTGELFF
>TRBV5-4|16|NA|TRBD2|TRBJ2-1
TGTGCCAGCAGCCTCAGACTAGCGGCCTCAATGGATGAGCAGTTCTTC
CASSLRLAASMDEQFF
>TRBV7-9|14|NA|TRBD1|TRBJ1-2
TGTGCCAGCAGCGTCCGAAACAGGGGGTATGGCTACACCTTC
CASSVRNRGYGYTF
>TRBV11-2|14|once|NA|TRBJ1-2
TGTGCCAGCAGCCCCGTAAGTGGGGACTATGGCTACACCTTC
CASSPVSGDYGYTF
>TRBV28|12|NA|NA|TRBJ1-1
TGTGCCAGCAGGACTTCCGGGAGAGAAGCTTTCTTT
CASRTSGREAFF
>TRBV11-2|16|once|TRBD2|TRBJ2-3
TGTGCCAGCAGTTCGGGACTAGCTAATCCCACAGATACGCAGTATTTT
CASSSGLANPTDTQYF
>TRBV10-3|14|NA|TRBD1|TRBJ2-1
TGTGCCATCAGTGACCGGGGACAGCAAAATGAGCAGTTCTTC
CAISDRGQQNEQFF
>TRBV29-1|15|NA|TRBD2|TRBJ2-7
TGCAGCGTTGAAGATACAGCGGGAGGGGGGAGCGAGCAGTACTTC
CSVEDTAGGGSEQYF
>TRBV15|13|NA|NA|TRBJ2-7
TGTGCCACCTCCCTGCGGGGCTCCTACGAGCAGTACTTC
CATSLRGSYEQYF
>TRBV5-4|12|NA|NA|TRBJ1-2
TGTGCCAGCAGCTTTATCGGGGATGGCTACACCTTC
CASSFIGDGYTF
>TRBV19|14|few|TRBD1|TRBJ1-5
TGTGCCAGCGCCGGGACAGGAAGGAATCAGCCCCAGCATTTT
CASAGTGRNQPQHF
>TRBV5-1|13|medium-sized|NA|TRBJ2-7
TGCGCCAGCAGAAGGGCGGTTACGGGGGAGCAGTACTTC
CASRRAVTGEQYF
>TRBV7-7|13|NA|TRBD1|TRBJ1-1
TGTGCCAGCAGCTCAAACAGGGGCACTGAAGCTTTCTTT
CASSSNRGTEAFF
>TRBV25-1|13|NA|NA|TRBJ2-1
TGTGCCAGCAGTGTAGGAGGTGGCAATGAGCAGTTCTTC
CASSVGGGNEQFF
>TRBV19|14|NA|TRBD2|TRBJ2-1
TGTGCCAGTAGGACTAGCGGGCTCAGGTATGAGCAGTTCTTC
CASRTSGLRYEQFF
>TRBV4-2|15|NA|NA|TRBJ2-1
TGTGCCAGCAGCCAAGACGGACCCGAAGACAATGAGCAGTTCTTC
CASSQDGPEDNEQFF
>TRBV28|15|once|TRBD1|TRBJ1-5
TGTGCCAGTTTAGCCGGGACAGGGGTTTATCAGCCCCAGCATTTT
CASLAGTGVYQPQHF
>TRBV15|13|NA|NA|TRBJ2-2
TGTGCCACCAGCAGAGATCTTAAAGGGGAGCTGTTTTTT
CATSRDLKGELFF